One and the same sample provided the 29 T cell receptor beta chains below, sequenced in a study of tissue T cells after allogeneic stem cell transplantation. Clones were sequenced by immunoSEQ multiplex PCR, and TCRdb holds only the in-frame ones, with some missing. Of about 7,800 clones listed, approximately 46% are singletons. Stated time point: mouse harvest day 7 after allogeneic transplant. Mouse grafts combined 10^7 T-cell-depleted bone marrow cells with 10^6 splenic CD5+ T cells. Sequences were obtained from gut tissue. The receptors stem from a female BALB/c mouse given C57BL/6 T cells with graft-versus-host disease after an allogeneic hematopoietic cell transplant.

In its sample, this clone was seen a few times. Genes and germline are mouse. The CDR3 end lies 1 residue beyond the end of the read and is filled in from the germline J gene. The gene calls are TRBV3 and TRBJ2-4, with TRBD2 matching over 8 bases. The V gene end was trimmed by 1 base and the J gene end by 0 bases; junction bases not matched to a gene: 6. The germline gives CDR1 SNHLY, CDR2 FYNGKV (reference sequence). The CDR3 runs 17 residues. The CDR3 is CASSLGWGGSSQNTLYF. The part of the CDR3 DNA that was read is TGTGCCAGCAGCTTAGGTTGGGGGGGGTCTAGTCAAAACACCTTGTAC. Drawing the rest from reference TRBV3 and TRBJ2-4, the complete variable domain is GPKVLQIPSHQIIDMGQMVTLNCDPVSNHLYFYWYKQILGQQMEFLVNFYNGKVMEKSKLFKDQFSVERPDGSYFTLKIQPTALEDSAVYFCASSLGWGGSSQNTLYFGAGTRLSVL.

Points on this clone: Genes and germline are mouse. The read finishes 1 residue shy of the CDR3 end, and the germline J gene is used to complete it. The J gene is TRBJ2-4, the V gene TRBV15, with D tentatively TRBD2 (6 bases). This CDR3 is built from 15 residues. Deletions cut 6 bases from V and 0 bases from J, with 13 bases between. CDR1 SGHND and CDR2 FRSKSL come from the germline V gene. The CDR3 loop reads CASSSGLSSQNTLYF. The sequenced part of the CDR3 DNA is TGTGCCAGCAGCTCGGGACTTTCTAGTCAAAACACCTTGTAC.

Concerning this clone: All gene names here are mouse names. The sequence runs out 1 residue before the end of the CDR3; the remainder is reconstructed from the germline J gene. The chain joins TRBV19 to TRBJ2-1, with 8 bases lining up with TRBD1. This CDR3 region has 14 residues. Germline lookup yields CDR1 FNHDT and CDR2 SITEND (reference sequence). J gave up 4 bases and V 4 bases, and 4 bases lay outside the gene matches. The sequenced part of the CDR3 DNA is TGTGCCAGCAGTCTACAGGGGGGTTATGCTGAGCAGTTC. It specifies CASSLQGGYAEQF. The entire CDR3 protein is CASSLQGGYAEQFF.

By sample share, this clone is medium-sized (0.01 to 0.1%). Here the gene names and germline are mouse. The read is 1 residue too short to cover the CDR3 end, so that end is filled in from the germline J gene. The rearrangement joins TRBV12-2 to TRBJ2-5, with unresolved D. Looked up from germline, CDR1 is SGHLS and CDR2 is HYDKME. The CDR3 has 13 amino acids. The V and J ends lost 0 bases and 3 bases respectively, with 6 bases between them. CDR3: CASSLLTQDTQYF. CDR3 DNA, as far as it was read: TGTGCCAGCTCTCTCTTGACTCAAGACACCCAGTAC.

Comment on this clone: Gene names are mouse gene names. The read ends 1 residue early relative to the CDR3; the germline J gene fills the gap. The V call is TRBV26, the J call TRBJ1-1; tentatively, D is TRBD1 (6 bases). V lost 3 bases and J 4 bases, leaving 6 bases between the germline ends. The germline V gene has CDR1 KGHPV and CDR2 FQNQEV (reference sequence). The CDR3 loop spans 12 amino acids. Partial CDR3 DNA: TGTGCCAGCAGTCTAGGGGGCACAGAAGTCTTC. Its protein product is CASSLGGTEVF. The CDR3 in its entirety is CASSLGGTEVFF. Using reference TRBV26 and TRBJ1-1 for the parts outside the CDR3, the full variable domain is NSKVIQTPRYLVKGQGQKAKMRCIPEKGHPVVFWYQQNKNNEFKFLINFQNQEVLQQIDMTEKRFSAECPSNSPCSLEIQSSEAGDSALYLCASSLGGTEVFFGKGTRLTVV.

By share of the sample, this clone is medium-sized. The genes are named according to mouse. The sequence runs out 1 residue before the end of the CDR3; the remainder is reconstructed from the germline J gene. J is TRBJ2-7 and V is TRBV16; 9 bases match TRBD1. CDR1 SGHSA and CDR2 FRNQAP come from the germline V gene. V shed 0 bases and J 5 bases; nucleotides not matched to a gene: 2. The CDR3 is 14 amino acids. The sequenced part of the CDR3 DNA is TGTGCAAGCAGCTTAGAGACAGGGGGGGATGAACAGTAC. Its translation is CASSLETGGDEQY. The complete CDR3 protein is CASSLETGGDEQYF. Supplemented by reference TRBV16 and TRBJ2-7, the full variable domain reads NAGVIQTPRHKVTGKGQEATLWCEPISGHSAVFWYRQTIVQGLEFLTYFRNQAPIDDSGMPKERFSAQMPNQSHSTLKIQSTQPQDSAVYLCASSLETGGDEQYFGPGTRLTVL.

Details on this clone: Gene and germline names: mouse. The read finishes 1 residue shy of the CDR3 end, and the germline J gene is used to complete it. The rearrangement joins TRBV4 to TRBJ1-6; 9 bases are shared with TRBD1. TRBJ1-6 counts as an open reading frame of uncertain function. Germline V lookup: CDR1 LGHDT, CDR2 YNNKQL (reference sequence). V shed 6 bases and J 7 bases; nucleotides not matched to a gene: 4. This CDR3 is 14 amino acids long. CDR3 DNA, as far as it was read: TGTGCCAGCAGTCACAGGGGGCCCAATTCGCCCCTCTAC. As protein: CASSHRGPNSPLY. The whole CDR3 sequence reads CASSHRGPNSPLYF.

Worth noting for this clone: Mouse gene names apply. CDR3 DNA, as far as it was read: TGTGCCAGCAGTCTGTGGGGGGTGAGGGCTGAGCAGTTC. The encoded protein is CASSLWGVRAEQF. The entire CDR3 is CASSLWGVRAEQFF. V is TRBV26 and J is TRBJ2-1; D perhaps matches TRBD2 (6 bases). Read coverage stops 1 residue before the CDR3 terminus; the germline J gene supplies the remainder. The CDR3 has 14 amino acids. Trimming shortened V by 1 base and J by 7 bases, and 11 bases separated the two germline ends. The germline gives CDR1 KGHPV, CDR2 FQNQEV (reference sequence).

Of note for this clone: The gene symbols are mouse symbols. The read is 1 residue too short to cover the CDR3 end, so that end is filled in from the germline J gene. The chain carries TRBV2 and TRBJ1-4, with 9 bases that match TRBD1. V was clipped by 0 bases and J by 5 bases; unmatched bases: 1. Germline values: CDR1 LGHNA, CDR2 YSYQKL. The CDR3 is 15 residues long. The CDR3 spells CASSQEGTGNERLFF. The part of the CDR3 DNA that was read is TGTGCCAGCAGCCAAGAGGGGACAGGGAACGAAAGATTATTT. The whole variable domain, filled in from reference TRBV2 and TRBJ1-4, reads DPKIIQKPKYLVAVTGSEKILICEQYLGHNAMYWYRQSAKKPLEFMFSYSYQKLMDNQTASSRFQPQSSKKNHLDLQITALKPDDSATYFCASSQEGTGNERLFFGHGTKLSVL.

With regard to this clone: Mouse names are used for the genes. The read is 1 residue too short to cover the CDR3 end, so that end is filled in from the germline J gene. The sample holds other DNA sequences that translate to the same CDR3. The rearrangement links TRBV26 to TRBJ1-1; D might be TRBD1 (5 bases). V was clipped by 2 bases and J by 4 bases, with 5 bases between them. Germline V gene lookup returns CDR1 KGHPV and CDR2 FQNQEV (reference sequence). This CDR3 is 12 amino acids long. CDR3 DNA (partial): TGTGCCAGCAGTCTGCAGGGCACAGAAGTCTTC. Protein: CASSLQGTEVF. Given in full, the CDR3 is CASSLQGTEVFF.

As for this clone: Gene and germline names: mouse. Coverage ceases 1 residue before the CDR3 finishes, and the germline J gene fills in the end. This rearrangement joins TRBV16 to TRBJ2-3, with D maybe TRBD1 (5 bases). V was clipped by 5 bases and J by 0 bases, with 9 bases between them. Per germline, CDR1 SGHSA and CDR2 FRNQAP. The length of the CDR3 is 14 residues. The CDR3 sequence: CASSKQDSAETLYF. The sequenced part of the CDR3 DNA is TGTGCAAGCAGCAAACAGGATAGTGCAGAAACGCTGTAT.

This clone was detected only once. The gene symbols are mouse symbols. The read terminates 1 residue before the CDR3 end, so the remaining end is supplied by the germline J gene. This rearrangement joins TRBV23 to TRBJ2-4; the DNA was not used to check the table's D call, TRBD1. Germline assignment: CDR1 KGHTA and CDR2 FQNQQP. The length of the CDR3 is 16 residues. The CDR3 here is CSSSQSGGGGQNTLYF. The CDR3 bases that were read are TGCTCCAGCAGTCAATCTGGAGGGGGCGGTCAAAACACCTTGTAC.

Of note for this clone: The germline and genes are mouse ones. The read halts 1 residue ahead of the CDR3 end, with the missing end drawn from the germline J gene. The rearrangement uses TRBV23 and TRBJ2-4; TRBD2 was called by the table and not checked on the DNA. Germline V gives CDR1 KGHTA, CDR2 FQNQQP. The CDR3 has 13 amino acids. The DNA read from the CDR3 is TGCTCCAGCAGTCAATCTGGGGAAAACACCTTGTAC. This translates into CSSSQSGENTLY. The full CDR3 is CSSSQSGENTLYF.

A note on this clone: Each gene name is a mouse one. Read data end 1 residue before the CDR3 end; the end is taken from the germline J gene. The chain links TRBV26 to TRBJ2-4, with D unclear. Germline values: CDR1 KGHPV, CDR2 FQNQEV (reference sequence). Trimming removed 0 bases at V and 6 bases at J, with 4 bases between. This CDR3 contains 12 residues. The covered CDR3 bases are TGTGCCAGCAGTCTGTCAGGGAACACCTTGTAC. Its translation is CASSLSGNTLY. The entire CDR3 is CASSLSGNTLYF.

Remarks on this clone: Mouse gene names apply. The DNA ends 1 residue before the CDR3 does, and the rest of the CDR3 is filled in from the germline J gene. The genes are TRBV31 and TRBJ1-5; 7 bases map to TRBD1. The germline gives CDR1 GKSSPN, CDR2 SITVG. The ends lost 0 bases at V and 1 base at J; junction bases unmatched: 0. The CDR3 spans 14 residues. CDR3 region: CAWSLQGNNQAPLF. The DNA read from the CDR3 is TGTGCCTGGAGTCTACAGGGGAACAACCAGGCTCCGCTT.

In regard to this clone: Each gene name is a mouse one. Coverage ceases 1 residue before the CDR3 finishes, and the germline J gene fills in the end. J is TRBJ2-2 and V is TRBV26; maybe TRBD2 (6 bases). The CDR3 extends over 14 amino acids. Germline V gene sequence: CDR1 KGHPV, CDR2 FQNQEV (reference sequence). V shed 6 bases and J shed 1 base, with 9 bases lying between them. CDR3 loop: CASSPGLNTGQLYF. CDR3 DNA (partial): TGTGCCAGCAGCCCGGGACTAAACACCGGGCAGCTCTAC.

Remarks on this clone: Any gene name here is a mouse gene name. Coverage ceases 1 residue before the CDR3 finishes, and the germline J gene fills in the end. The rearrangement links TRBV12-2 to TRBJ1-5; 9 bases line up with TRBD1. V was pared by 4 bases and J by 3 bases, with 3 bases of the junction left unmatched. The germline V gene encodes CDR1 SGHLS and CDR2 HYDKME. The length of the CDR3 is 14 residues. The CDR3: CASSLQGANQAPLF. The sequenced CDR3 bases are TGTGCCAGCTCCCTACAGGGGGCCAACCAGGCTCCGCTT.

Details on this clone: Here the gene names and germline are mouse. The missing CDR3 end, 1 residue past where the read stops, is filled in from the germline J gene. V gene TRBV15 combines with J gene TRBJ2-5; TRBD2 matches 8 bases. V lost 3 bases to trimming and J lost 2 bases; unmatched junction nucleotides: 1. Germline V gives CDR1 SGHND, CDR2 FRSKSL. CDR3 length: 14 amino acids. CDR3 protein: CASSFGTGQDTQYF. CDR3 DNA (partial): TGTGCCAGCAGTTTCGGGACTGGCCAAGACACCCAGTAC.

As for this clone: Mouse germline and gene names are used. Read sequence stops 1 residue before the CDR3 end, and the germline J gene provides the missing end. The V gene is TRBV30, the J gene TRBJ2-1, with 10 nucleotides matching TRBD1. Losses at the gene ends were 4 bases for V and 1 base for J; bases not matched to a gene: 4. This CDR3 comprises 15 residues. Germline values: CDR1 SQVVS, CDR2 ANEGSEA. This chain's CDR3 is CSSTPGQGNYAEQFF. The DNA read from the CDR3 is TGTAGTTCTACCCCGGGACAGGGGAACTATGCTGAGCAGTTC.

Points on this clone: Genes and germline are mouse. The DNA ends 1 residue before the CDR3 does, and the rest of the CDR3 is filled in from the germline J gene. The V call is TRBV15, the J call TRBJ2-2; 7 bases align to TRBD2. The length of the CDR3 is 15 residues. Germline CDR1 is SGHND and CDR2 is FRSKSL. V lost 1 base and J lost 5; bases outside the gene matches: 4. CDR3: CASSLGMGGTGQLYF. Incomplete CDR3 DNA: TGTGCCAGCAGTTTAGGCATGGGGGGAACCGGGCAGCTCTAC.

On this clone: Mouse names are used for the genes. The read falls 1 residue short of the CDR3 end, and the missing part is taken from the germline J gene. V usage is TRBV3 and J usage is TRBJ2-4, with D perhaps matching TRBD2 (6 bases). The CDR3 length is 14 residues. CDR1 is SNHLY, CDR2 FYNGKV, per germline (reference sequence). Trimming pared 2 bases from V and 0 bases from J, leaving 6 bases between. The CDR3 loop reads CASSLLGSQNTLYF. The sequenced part of the CDR3 DNA is TGTGCCAGCAGCTTACTGGGGAGTCAAAACACCTTGTAC. Complete variable domain (other parts from reference TRBV3 and TRBJ2-4): GPKVLQIPSHQIIDMGQMVTLNCDPVSNHLYFYWYKQILGQQMEFLVNFYNGKVMEKSKLFKDQFSVERPDGSYFTLKIQPTALEDSAVYFCASSLLGSQNTLYFGAGTRLSVL.

Regarding this clone: Mouse gene names apply. The CDR3 end falls 1 residue outside the read, so it is completed with the germline J gene. J is TRBJ2-4 and V is TRBV16; perhaps TRBD1 as D (5 bases). The V gene lost 5 bases and the J gene lost 8 bases, with 14 bases spanning the gap. CDR1 is SGHSA, CDR2 FRNQAP, per germline. The CDR3 runs 13 residues. CDR3 loop: CASSAGRYGTLYF. The DNA read from the CDR3 is TGTGCAAGCAGCGCAGGGAGGTACGGCACCTTGTAC.

Comments on this clone: Germline and genes: mouse. From the germline J gene comes the end of the CDR3, since the read stops 1 residue before it. This sequence joins TRBV16 and TRBJ2-3, with unresolved D. The CDR3 spans 14 residues. Per germline, CDR1 SGHSA and CDR2 FRNQAP. Trimming left V 3 bases short and J 0 bases short, with 7 bases between. CDR3: CASSFGSSAETLYF. The sequenced part of the CDR3 DNA is TGTGCAAGCAGCTTTGGCTCTAGTGCAGAAACGCTGTAT.

Concerning this clone: Gene names follow the mouse nomenclature. With the read ending 1 residue before the CDR3 end, the germline J gene is used to fill in that end. This rearrangement joins TRBV19 to TRBJ2-1, with TRBD2 identical over 10 bases. This CDR3 contains 15 residues. Germline V gene data show CDR1 as FNHDT and CDR2 as SITEND (reference sequence). V lost 0 bases to trimming and J lost 7 bases; unmatched junction nucleotides: 4. This chain's CDR3 is CASSIAGTGVAEQFF. The covered CDR3 bases are TGTGCCAGCAGTATAGCCGGGACTGGGGTGGCTGAGCAGTTC.

This clone is medium-sized (0.01 to 0.1%). Any gene name here is a mouse gene name. The covered CDR3 bases are TGTGCCAGCTCTCTCTCGGGGGGGAGCTCCTATGAACAGTAC. This codes for CASSLSGGSSYEQY. In full, the CDR3 is CASSLSGGSSYEQYF. The chain recombines TRBV12-1 with TRBJ2-7, with 7 bases lining up with TRBD2. The read terminates 1 residue ahead of where the CDR3 ends, so the germline J gene completes it. Germline assignment: CDR1 SGHSN and CDR2 HYEKVE. This CDR3 contains 15 residues. V gave up 0 bases and J gave up 0 bases; unmatched junction bases: 4.

In regard to this clone: The gene symbols are mouse symbols. With the read ending 1 residue before the CDR3 end, the germline J gene is used to fill in that end. The chain couples TRBV26 to TRBJ1-1, with 10 bases that match TRBD1. Germline V gene data show CDR1 as KGHPV and CDR2 as FQNQEV (reference sequence). V trimming: 4 bases; J trimming: 4 bases; junction bases outside the gene matches: 6. The length of the CDR3 is 15 residues. The CDR3 spells CASSRRDRGGTEVFF. Incomplete CDR3 DNA: TGTGCCAGCAGTCGCCGGGACAGGGGAGGCACAGAAGTCTTC.

In the case of this clone: Mouse gene names apply. The read ends 1 residue early relative to the CDR3; the germline J gene fills the gap. The J gene is TRBJ1-1, the V gene TRBV2; 8 positions match TRBD1. Losses at the gene ends were 0 bases for V and 3 bases for J; bases not matched to a gene: 3. Germline CDR1 LGHNA, CDR2 YSYQKL. This CDR3 comprises 15 residues. The CDR3 bases that were read are TGTGCCAGCAGCCAAGACGGACAGGGAGACACAGAAGTCTTC. This encodes CASSQDGQGDTEVF. Given in full, the CDR3 is CASSQDGQGDTEVFF.

Turning to this clone: The gene names here belong to mouse. The read ends 1 residue early relative to the CDR3; the germline J gene fills the gap. The J gene is TRBJ1-2, the V gene TRBV12-1; the D gene is possibly TRBD1 (5 bases). The germline gives CDR1 SGHSN, CDR2 HYEKVE. This CDR3 contains 14 residues. V was clipped by 2 bases and J by 0 bases, with 9 bases between them. The CDR3 DNA, read in part, is TGTGCCAGCTCTCCGACAGACCCAAACTCCGACTACACC. It yields the protein CASSPTDPNSDYT. Given in full, the CDR3 is CASSPTDPNSDYTF.

Note on this clone: Gene names are the mouse ones. Sequencing ends 1 residue short of the CDR3 end; the germline J gene provides the rest. V and J are TRBV5 and TRBJ2-3, with TRBD1 identical over 9 bases. The CDR3 covers 14 residues. V shed 5 bases, J shed 4 bases, and the junction held 4 bases outside the gene matches. Germline CDR1 and CDR2: LGHNA and YNLKQL (reference sequence). The CDR3 region is CASSRDRETETLYF. Incomplete CDR3 DNA: TGTGCCAGCAGCAGGGACAGGGAGACAGAAACGCTGTAT.